What follows is one TCR beta chain and its context. Antigen specificity is unknown. The nonmyeloablative bone marrow transplants came from related graft donors, with transient mixed chimerism. Unstimulated regulatory T cells (CD4+CD25+CD127-), CD4+CD25- non-regulatory cells, CD4 and CD8 cells were FACS-sorted from thawed PBMCs. This specimen belongs to a study of Tregs in tolerant kidney transplant recipients. Study-wide results and caveats: Changing PCR primers prevented nucleotide comparison between some patients' samples.

Data came from immunoSEQ multiplex PCR; TCRdb stores just in-frame clones and leaves some out. This table holds 45,000 to 55,000 clones, roughly nine tenths found once. V shed 5 bases and J shed 0 bases, with 16 bases lying between them. This CDR3 has 16 amino acids. Germline V gene sequence: CDR1 MNHEY, CDR2 SMNVEV (reference sequence). The gene calls are TRBV27 and TRBJ2-5; maybe TRBD1 (6 bases). The sequencing used CD8+ T cells from blood (PBMCs), collected 24 months after the transplant. The source of this sequence is a human patient who received a combined kidney and bone marrow transplant. Some T cells may have come from the graft donor. CDR3 sequence: CASSRMTGLNQETQYF. CDR3 coding DNA: TGTGCCAGCAGTCGTATGACAGGCCTTAACCAAGAGACCCAGTACTTC.